Shown below are 23 T cell receptor beta chains from a single sample sequenced in a study of technical replicates of blood from a few donors. Using immunoSEQ multiplex PCR, the repertoire was profiled, and TCRdb retains in-frame clones only, with some absent. The sample contains around 80,000 clones, 98% of which appear only once. What was sequenced was T cells isolated from PBMCs. The receptors come from a human donor in good health.

This clone was seen once. V gene TRBV2 combines with J gene TRBJ1-1; D is ambiguous. The CDR3 is 12 residues long. Per the germline V gene, CDR1 is SNHLY and CDR2 is FYNNEI. Trimming stripped 4 bases from V and 9 bases from J, with 12 bases between. The CDR3, as DNA: TGTGCCAGCAGTGCACGCAGGAGGAAAGCTTTCTTT. This translates into CASSARRRKAFF.

This clone was detected only once. The chain employs TRBV7-2 and TRBJ1-5, with unresolved D. The V and J ends lost 1 base and 4 bases respectively, with 8 bases between them. This CDR3 comprises 14 residues. Germline CDR1 SGHTA, CDR2 FQGNSA. The CDR3 spells CASSLGGFNQPQHF. The CDR3 DNA reads TGTGCCAGCAGCTTAGGAGGTTTTAATCAGCCCCAGCATTTT. The whole variable domain, filled in from reference TRBV7-2 and TRBJ1-5, reads GAGVSQSPSNKVTEKGKDVELRCDPISGHTALYWYRQSLGQGLEFLIYFQGNSAPDKSGLPSDRFSAERTGGSVSTLTIQRTQQEDSAVYLCASSLGGFNQPQHFGDGTRLSIL.

The chain combines TRBV28 with TRBJ2-1; maybe TRBD2 (6 bases). V gave up 2 bases and J gave up 10 bases, with 15 bases separating them. CDR1 and CDR2 from the germline V gene are MDHEN and SYDVKM. This CDR3 contains 14 residues. The CDR3 DNA reads as TGTGCCAGCAGTTTACGCCCGGGAGCTCGCGAGCAGTTCTTC. It encodes CASSLRPGAREQFF. The complete variable domain, with remaining parts taken from reference TRBV28 and TRBJ2-1, reads DVKVTQSSRYLVKRTGEKVFLECVQDMDHENMFWYRQDPGLGLRLIYFSYDVKMKEKGDIPEGYSVSREKKERFSLILESASTNQTSMYLCASSLRPGAREQFFGPGTRLTVL.

The chain carries TRBV7-6 and TRBJ2-1, with D maybe TRBD2 (7 bases). The CDR3 sequence is 18 residues long. Trimming shortened V by 2 bases and J by 1 base, and 18 bases separated the two germline ends. The germline CDR1 and CDR2 sequences are SGHVS and FNYEAQ. For the CDR3, the DNA is TGTGCCAGCAGCTTAACCGTGGGAGGGGGTCGATCCTACAATGAGCAGTTCTTC. Its translation is CASSLTVGGGRSYNEQFF.

CDR3 coding DNA: TGCGCCAGCAGCTTGACAGGCGGCAATGAGCAGTTCTTC. Translating gives CASSLTGGNEQFF. The genes are TRBV5-1 and TRBJ2-1; TRBD1 might be the D (5 bases). CDR1 SGHRS and CDR2 YFSETQ come from the germline V gene. There are 13 residues in the CDR3. V was clipped by 1 base and J by 6 bases, with 8 bases between them.

This chain joins TRBV5-1 and TRBJ2-1; TRBD2 matches 10 bases. CDR3 size: 15 residues. V dropped 3 bases and J dropped 9; count of bases not matched to a gene: 9. Germline V gene sequence: CDR1 SGHRS, CDR2 YFSETQ. Written as DNA, the CDR3 is TGCGCCAGCAGCTCCCTGCTAGCGGGAGAAGGTGAGCAGTTCTTC. Translation gives CASSSLLAGEGEQFF.

The rearrangement joins TRBV11-2 to TRBJ2-1; D possibly corresponds to TRBD1 (6 bases). The CDR3 extends over 15 amino acids. V shed 2 bases and J shed 6 bases, with 14 bases lying between them. Per the germline V gene, CDR1 is SGHAT and CDR2 is FQNNGV. The CDR3 sequence: CASSLIPLQGNEQFF. CDR3 nucleotide sequence: TGTGCCAGCAGCTTAATCCCATTACAGGGCAATGAGCAGTTCTTC. The full variable domain, with the rest looked up from reference TRBV11-2 and TRBJ2-1, is EAGVAQSPRYKIIEKRQSVAFWCNPISGHATLYWYQQILGQGPKLLIQFQNNGVVDDSQLPKDRFSAERLKGVDSTLKIQPAKLEDSAVYLCASSLIPLQGNEQFFGPGTRLTVL.

This chain joins TRBV4-1 and TRBJ1-1; no definite D call. V lost 0 bases and J lost 7, with 12 bases in between. This CDR3 has 14 residues. Germline CDR1 and CDR2: MGHRA and YSYEKL. The CDR3 nucleotides are TGCGCCAGCAGCCAAGATCTAAGGGAGCTTGAAGCTTTCTTT. Translated: CASSQDLRELEAFF.

This chain uses TRBV28 with TRBJ2-3, with a tentative D call TRBD1 (6 bases). The germline V gene has CDR1 MDHEN and CDR2 SYDVKM. The V gene lost 6 bases and the J gene lost 2 bases, with 15 bases spanning the gap. This CDR3 region has 15 residues. CDR3 loop: CASRYQTGYTDTQYF. The CDR3 DNA reads TGTGCCAGCAGGTATCAGACAGGTTACACAGATACGCAGTATTTT.

The gene calls are TRBV15 and TRBJ2-5; the D is unclear. The CDR3 sequence is 14 residues long. Germline V gives CDR1 LNHNV, CDR2 YYDKDF (reference sequence). V dropped 1 base and J dropped 6 bases, with 12 bases sitting between them. The CDR3 is CATSRGRSRKTQYF. CDR3 coding DNA: TGTGCCACCAGCAGAGGGCGGTCAAGGAAGACCCAGTACTTC. The full variable domain, with the rest looked up from reference TRBV15 and TRBJ2-5, is DAMVIQNPRYQVTQFGKPVTLSCSQTLNHNVMYWYQQKSSQAPKLLFHYYDKDFNNEADTPDNFQSRRPNTSFCFLDIRSPGLGDTAMYLCATSRGRSRKTQYFGPGTRLLVL.

This chain connects TRBV11-2 to TRBJ2-1, with 9 bases matching TRBD2. V gave up 5 bases and J gave up 8 bases; unmatched junction bases: 10. Germline CDR1 reads SGHAT; CDR2 reads FQNNGV. The CDR3 spans 15 residues. CDR3 in DNA: TGTGCCAGCAGCCGCGGCGGGAGGGCCGTGGATGAGCAGTTCTTC. Protein: CASSRGGRAVDEQFF.

The rearrangement uses TRBV11-2 and TRBJ2-2, with a tentative D call TRBD2 (5 bases). CDR1 and CDR2 (germline): SGHAT, FQNNGV. V dropped 5 bases and J dropped 5 bases, with 15 bases sitting between them. This CDR3 comprises 15 residues. DNA for the CDR3: TGTGCCAGCAGCACCCGGGTTTGGGAGACCGGGGAGCTGTTTTTT. This sequence encodes CASSTRVWETGELFF.

This chain connects TRBV4-1 to TRBJ2-7, with D possibly TRBD2 on 6 matching bases. CDR1 is MGHRA, CDR2 YSYEKL, per germline. The CDR3 contains 13 residues. V was clipped by 2 bases and J by 4 bases, with 9 bases between them. The CDR3 sequence: CASSQTRGYEQYF. Here the CDR3 DNA reads TGCGCCAGCAGCCAAACCCGGGGGTACGAGCAGTACTTC.

V gene TRBV28 combines with J gene TRBJ2-3, with 10 bases identical to TRBD2. Germline loops: CDR1 MDHEN, CDR2 SYDVKM. CDR3 length: 18 amino acids. After removal of 3 bases from V and 0 bases from J, the junction contained 9 bases not matched to a gene. CDR3 region: CASSLLAGVVGSTDTQYF. The CDR3 DNA sequence: TGTGCCAGCAGTTTGCTAGCGGGAGTGGTTGGTAGCACAGATACGCAGTATTTT.

The chain employs TRBV4-2 and TRBJ2-5; D perhaps matches TRBD2 (5 bases). Trimming took 6 bases from V and 3 from J, leaving 14 bases between them. There are 14 residues in the CDR3. Germline CDR1 reads LGHNA; CDR2 reads YNFKEQ. The CDR3 sequence is CASRRTGLEETQYF. The CDR3 nucleotides are TGTGCCAGCAGAAGAACCGGACTGGAAGAGACCCAGTACTTC.

This clone has a single count. The chain links TRBV19 to TRBJ1-2, with TRBD1 as a possible D gene (5 bases). The CDR3 runs 14 residues. Trimming removed 7 bases from V and 4 bases from J, with 16 bases in between. Germline CDR1 LNHDA, CDR2 SQIVND (reference sequence). In DNA, the CDR3 is TGTGCCAGTAAGGACATACGGAATTTCTATGGCTACACCTTC. This translates into CASKDIRNFYGYTF.

This rearrangement joins TRBV7-9 to TRBJ2-5; TRBD2 might be the D (5 bases). The CDR3 totals 14 residues. The V gene lost 0 bases and the J gene lost 4 bases, with 9 bases spanning the gap. Germline-derived CDR1 and CDR2 are SEHNR and FQNEAQ (reference sequence). The DNA of the CDR3 is TGTGCCAGCAGCTTAGCGGGAGCGGTAGAGACCCAGTACTTC. Amino acids: CASSLAGAVETQYF.

V and J are TRBV27 and TRBJ2-7; TRBD2 matches 8 bases. There are 16 residues in the CDR3. From germline, CDR1 is MNHEY and CDR2 SMNVEV (reference sequence). V lost 2 bases to trimming and J lost 1 base; unmatched junction nucleotides: 7. The CDR3, as DNA: TGTGCCAGCAGTTTACATCCGGGAGGGCCTTCCTACGAGCAGTACTTC. Its protein is CASSLHPGGPSYEQYF.

V gene TRBV5-6 combines with J gene TRBJ2-1; 7 positions match TRBD2. Germline CDR1 reads SGHDT; CDR2 reads YYEEEE. This CDR3 is 15 amino acids long. Trimming cost V 0 bases and J 1 base; bases outside gene matches: 1. The CDR3 DNA sequence: TGTGCCAGCAGCTTGGAGCGGGGTTCCTACAATGAGCAGTTCTTC. Its protein product is CASSLERGSYNEQFF. Full variable domain (remainder filled in from reference TRBV5-6 and TRBJ2-1): DAGVTQSPTHLIKTRGQQVTLRCSPKSGHDTVSWYQQALGQGPQFIFQYYEEEERQRGNFPDRFSGHQFPNYSSELNVNALLLGDSALYLCASSLERGSYNEQFFGPGTRLTVL.

The chain employs TRBV7-8 and TRBJ2-7; weak D call: TRBD1 (5 bases). Trimming took off 5 bases at V and 5 bases at J, with 13 bases between the two ends. The CDR3 totals 13 residues. Germline CDR1 SGHVS, CDR2 FQNEAQ. CDR3 sequence (DNA): TGTGCCAGCAGCCTCGAATCAGGGAACGAGCAGTACTTC. It yields the protein CASSLESGNEQYF.

The chain carries TRBV6-6 and TRBJ2-1; D is ambiguous. This CDR3 spans 15 amino acids. Germline CDR1 MNHNY, CDR2 SVGAGI (reference sequence). The V end was cut by 4 bases, the J end by 6 bases, with 16 bases between. The CDR3 loop reads CASSLNALLGNEQFF. For the CDR3, the DNA is TGTGCCAGCAGTTTGAACGCCCTCCTAGGCAATGAGCAGTTCTTC.

Here the CDR3 DNA reads TGTGCCAGCAGCTCAATCGACAGGGGTTATAATGAAAAACTGTTTTTT. Its translation is CASSSIDRGYNEKLFF. The rearrangement joins TRBV13 to TRBJ1-4; 8 nucleotides agree with TRBD1. V gave up 4 bases and J gave up 4 bases; unmatched junction bases: 8. Germline CDR1 reads PRHDT; CDR2 reads FYEKMQ (reference sequence). There are 16 residues in the CDR3.

The gene calls are TRBV6-1 and TRBJ1-2, with TRBD1 matching over 7 bases. V shed 0 bases, J shed 3 bases, and the junction held 4 bases outside the gene matches. The germline gives CDR1 MNHNS, CDR2 SASEGT. CDR3 size: 15 residues. CDR3 region: CASSEAGDRYYGYTF. In nucleotides, the CDR3 is TGTGCCAGCAGTGAAGCCGGGGACAGATACTATGGCTACACCTTC.